The rows below give T cell receptor beta chains drawn from one sample of a study of OX40 agonist ivuxolimab in advanced cancers. This table comes from immunoSEQ multiplex PCR, and its TCRdb copy is limited to in-frame clones, with some not included. Altogether about 75,000 clones are present, 75% to 90% being singletons, with the ten largest covering about 8.2%. This specimen consisted of CD4+ or CD8+ T cells sorted from blood, obtained in a trial of the OX40 agonist ivuxolimab. These receptor sequences come from an adult with an advanced solid tumor such as melanoma, head and neck, liver or kidney cancer. CDR3s include the opening cysteine and the closing phenylalanine or tryptophan. Each record gives: D gene, clone size, J gene, V gene, CDR3 protein, CDR3 DNA. A D gene is named only where the DNA matches it firmly. Clone size appears in some rows only: once, few, many, or a class for an expanded clone.

>NA|NA|TRBJ1-5|TRBV6-1
CASSDEGKGANQPQHF
TGTGCCAGCAGTGATGAGGGGAAAGGGGCTAATCAGCCCCAGCATTTT
>NA|few|TRBJ1-5|TRBV14
CASSQGWQPQHF
TGTGCCAGCAGCCAAGGTTGGCAGCCCCAGCATTTT
>NA|NA|TRBJ1-5|TRBV18
CASSPPEQWDQPQHF
TGTGCCAGCTCACCCCCGGAACAGTGGGATCAGCCCCAGCATTTT
>NA|once|TRBJ1-1|TRBV28
CASSLGGDYTEAFF
TGTGCCAGCAGTTTAGGCGGGGATTACACTGAAGCTTTCTTT
>NA|NA|TRBJ2-7|TRBV18
CASSVLNRLTYEQYF
TGTGCCAGCTCAGTACTAAACAGGTTGACCTACGAGCAGTACTTC
>NA|NA|TRBJ1-4|TRBV5-4
CASSPDSGASNNEKLFF
TGTGCCAGCAGCCCCGACTCCGGGGCTTCAAATAATGAAAAACTGTTTTTT
>TRBD2|NA|TRBJ2-1|TRBV4-3
CASSHTSGGGEQFF
TGCGCCAGCAGCCACACTAGCGGGGGGGGTGAGCAGTTCTTC
>TRBD2|NA|TRBJ2-3|TRBV6-6
CASSLGGAIDTQYF
TGTGCCAGCAGCCTCGGGGGGGCCATAGATACGCAGTATTTT
>NA|NA|TRBJ2-3|TRBV5-1
CASREAGGSPTDTQYF
TGCGCCAGCAGAGAGGCCGGCGGCTCTCCCACAGATACGCAGTATTTT
>NA|NA|TRBJ1-5|TRBV19
CASRRLTGVSNQPQHF
TGTGCCAGTAGGAGACTGACGGGGGTTAGCAATCAGCCCCAGCATTTT
>NA|NA|TRBJ2-5|TRBV5-1
CASSLSSRAQETQYF
TGCGCCAGCAGCTTAAGTTCGCGGGCGCAAGAGACCCAGTACTTC
>TRBD1|NA|TRBJ1-2|TRBV5-5
CASSPNLGQGAEGYTF
TGTGCCAGCAGCCCGAACCTTGGACAGGGGGCGGAAGGCTACACCTTC
>NA|NA|TRBJ1-1|TRBV7-8
CASSFDYGAGREAFF
TGTGCCAGCAGTTTTGATTACGGGGCTGGGAGAGAAGCTTTCTTT
>TRBD1|NA|TRBJ1-3|TRBV6-5
CARSETGGDGNTIYF
TGTGCCAGGTCGGAGACAGGGGGTGATGGAAACACCATATATTTT
>NA|NA|TRBJ1-6|TRBV6-1
CAGSSQGNNSPLHF
TGTGCCGGCAGTTCCCAGGGGAATAATTCACCCCTCCACTTT
>TRBD2|NA|TRBJ2-2|TRBV30
CAWSPRGGTGELFF
TGTGCCTGGAGTCCCCGGGGAGGGACCGGGGAGCTGTTTTTT
>NA|NA|TRBJ2-7|TRBV19
CASRAGPGPDEQYF
TGTGCCAGCCGAGCGGGCCCAGGGCCTGACGAGCAGTACTTC
>NA|NA|TRBJ1-3|TRBV29-1
CSGTASGNTIYF
TGCAGCGGAACAGCCTCTGGAAACACCATATATTTT
>NA|NA|TRBJ2-5|TRBV7-8
CASSLEGPKTQYF
TGTGCCAGCAGCTTAGAGGGCCCTAAGACCCAGTACTTC
>NA|NA|TRBJ2-1|TRBV9
CASSVGVGSQSSYNEQFF
TGTGCCAGCAGCGTAGGAGTAGGTAGCCAATCCTCCTACAATGAGCAGTTCTTC
>TRBD1|NA|TRBJ1-1|TRBV6-1
CASDRGASLGTEAFF
TGTGCCAGCGACAGGGGGGCCTCCCTTGGCACTGAAGCTTTCTTT
>NA|NA|TRBJ2-5|TRBV7-9
CASRSRTVQETQYF
TGTGCCAGCAGATCCAGGACAGTACAAGAGACCCAGTACTTC
>NA|NA|TRBJ2-1|TRBV5-1
CASSLWPGNEQFF
TGCGCCAGCAGCTTGTGGCCAGGGAACGAGCAGTTCTTC
>TRBD1|NA|TRBJ2-5|TRBV5-1
CASRGQGASPETQYF
TGCGCCAGCCGCGGACAGGGGGCGTCCCCAGAGACCCAGTACTTC
>TRBD2|NA|TRBJ2-1|TRBV19
CASSTLSGGTLNEQFF
TGTGCCAGTAGTACCCTCAGCGGGGGGACCCTCAATGAGCAGTTCTTC
>NA|NA|TRBJ2-1|TRBV7-2
CASSPDSTFYNEQFF
TGTGCCAGCAGCCCTGACTCCACATTCTACAATGAGCAGTTCTTC
>NA|NA|TRBJ2-2|TRBV6-4
CASSDENTGELFF
TGTGCCAGCAGTGATGAGAACACCGGGGAGCTGTTTTTT
>TRBD1|NA|TRBJ2-7|TRBV5-4
CASSFPGTDYEQYF
TGTGCCAGCAGTTTCCCCGGGACAGACTACGAGCAGTACTTC
>NA|NA|TRBJ2-7|TRBV2
CASSASYEQYF
TGTGCCAGCAGTGCTTCCTACGAGCAGTACTTC
>NA|NA|TRBJ1-1|TRBV18
CASSLPGHSEAFF
TGTGCCAGCTCCCTCCCGGGACACAGTGAAGCTTTCTTT
>TRBD1|NA|TRBJ2-3|TRBV2
CASSEGQSTSTDTQYF
TGTGCCAGCAGTGAGGGACAGTCCACTAGCACAGATACGCAGTATTTT
>NA|once|TRBJ1-4|TRBV5-1
CASSEGRSTTNEKLFF
TGCGCCAGCTCAGAGGGTCGGAGCACAACTAATGAAAAACTGTTTTTT
>TRBD1|NA|TRBJ1-2|TRBV5-4
CASSLPGGAYGYTF
TGTGCCAGCAGCTTGCCAGGGGGCGCTTATGGCTACACCTTC
>NA|once|TRBJ2-2|TRBV5-8
CASSLVRGNTGELFF
TGTGCCAGCAGCTTGGTACGGGGGAACACCGGGGAGCTGTTTTTT
>NA|many|TRBJ1-2|TRBV29-1
CSVERQEGGADGYTF
TGCAGCGTTGAAAGACAGGAGGGAGGGGCCGACGGCTACACCTTC
>NA|once|TRBJ2-3|TRBV9
CASSLTDTQYF
TGTGCCAGCAGCCTAACAGATACGCAGTATTTT
>NA|NA|TRBJ2-1|TRBV7-9
CASSRETRYNEQFF
TGTGCCAGCAGCCGGGAGACAAGGTACAATGAGCAGTTCTTC
>NA|NA|TRBJ1-5|TRBV19
CASRYGGPDNQPQHF
TGTGCCAGTAGATACGGTGGGCCGGACAATCAGCCCCAGCATTTT
>NA|NA|TRBJ1-5|TRBV27
CASSYRAGLIGNQPQHF
TGTGCCAGCAGTTACCGGGCGGGACTCATAGGGAATCAGCCCCAGCATTTT
>NA|NA|TRBJ2-1|TRBV5-8
CASSFGGGVPEFF
TGTGCCAGCAGCTTTGGTGGGGGAGTACCGGAGTTCTTC
>NA|NA|TRBJ2-5|TRBV2
CASSGRSGTPQETQYF
TGTGCCAGCAGTGGTCGATCCGGGACTCCCCAAGAGACCCAGTACTTC
>NA|once|TRBJ1-2|TRBV5-8
CASTGLDSSNIYGYTF
TGTGCCAGCACCGGACTGGACAGTTCAAACATCTATGGCTACACCTTC
>NA|NA|TRBJ2-5|TRBV19
CASRSGAGIKTQYF
TGTGCCAGTAGGTCAGGCGCAGGGATAAAGACCCAGTACTTC
>NA|NA|TRBJ2-1|TRBV12-5
CASGFLTSNEQFF
TGTGCTAGTGGTTTCTTGACTAGCAATGAGCAGTTCTTC
>NA|medium-sized|TRBJ1-6|TRBV19
CASSPPRQLGDSPLHF
TGTGCCAGTAGTCCGCCGCGACAGTTAGGGGATTCACCCCTCCACTTT
>NA|NA|TRBJ1-6|TRBV5-5
CASSLQGLNSPLHF
TGTGCCAGCAGCTTGCAGGGCCTGAATTCACCCCTCCACTTT
>NA|once|TRBJ1-1|TRBV19
CASSIGTLGWTEAFF
TGTGCCAGTAGTATCGGGACCCTTGGATGGACTGAAGCTTTCTTT
>NA|once|TRBJ1-3|TRBV5-1
CASSPNLHGSGNTIYF
TGCGCCAGCAGCCCAAACCTCCACGGCTCTGGAAACACCATATATTTT
>TRBD1|NA|TRBJ1-5|TRBV5-1
CASSEYGTENQPQHF
TGCGCCAGCAGCGAATACGGGACAGAAAATCAGCCCCAGCATTTT
>NA|once|TRBJ1-2|TRBV6-1
CASSEWPSSEGYTF
TGTGCCAGCAGTGAATGGCCGTCCTCGGAGGGCTACACCTTC
>NA|NA|TRBJ2-7|TRBV2
CASSERRESEQYF
TGTGCCAGCAGTGAAAGAAGGGAGAGCGAGCAGTACTTC
>NA|NA|TRBJ1-4|TRBV27
CASSLLSDRLKLFF
TGTGCCAGCAGTTTATTGTCAGACAGACTGAAACTGTTTTTT